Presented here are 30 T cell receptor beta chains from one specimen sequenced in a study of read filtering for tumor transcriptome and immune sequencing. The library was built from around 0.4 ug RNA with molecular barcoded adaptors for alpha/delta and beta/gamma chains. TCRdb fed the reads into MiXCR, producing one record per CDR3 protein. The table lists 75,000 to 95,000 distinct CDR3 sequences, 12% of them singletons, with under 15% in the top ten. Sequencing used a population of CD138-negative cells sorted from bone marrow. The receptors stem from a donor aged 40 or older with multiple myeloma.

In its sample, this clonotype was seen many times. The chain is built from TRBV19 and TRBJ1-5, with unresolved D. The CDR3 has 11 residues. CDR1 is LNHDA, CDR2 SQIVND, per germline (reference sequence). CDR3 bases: TGTGACCGGGCGAGCAATCAGCCCCAGCATTTT. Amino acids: CDRASNQPQHF.

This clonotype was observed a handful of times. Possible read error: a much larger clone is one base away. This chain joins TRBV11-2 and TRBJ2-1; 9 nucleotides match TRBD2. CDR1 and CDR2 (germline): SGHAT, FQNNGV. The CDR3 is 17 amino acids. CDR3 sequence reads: CASSLGGLASLYNGQFF. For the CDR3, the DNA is TGTGCCAGCAGCTTAGGTGGACTAGCGAGCTTATACAATGGGCAGTTCTTC.

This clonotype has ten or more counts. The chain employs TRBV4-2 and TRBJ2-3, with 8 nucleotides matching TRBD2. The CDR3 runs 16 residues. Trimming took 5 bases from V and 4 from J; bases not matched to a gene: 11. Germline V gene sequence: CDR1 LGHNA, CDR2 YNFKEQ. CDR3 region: CASSVSGREVADTQYF. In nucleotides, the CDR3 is TGTGCCAGCAGCGTTTCGGGGCGGGAGGTGGCAGATACGCAGTATTTT.

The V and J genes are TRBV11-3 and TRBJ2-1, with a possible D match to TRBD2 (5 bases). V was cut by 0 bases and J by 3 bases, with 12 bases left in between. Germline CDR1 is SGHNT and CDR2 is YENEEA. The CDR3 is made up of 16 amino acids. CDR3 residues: CASSLDGGEGYNEQFF. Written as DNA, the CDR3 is TGTGCCAGCAGCTTAGATGGCGGAGAGGGCTACAATGAGCAGTTCTTC.

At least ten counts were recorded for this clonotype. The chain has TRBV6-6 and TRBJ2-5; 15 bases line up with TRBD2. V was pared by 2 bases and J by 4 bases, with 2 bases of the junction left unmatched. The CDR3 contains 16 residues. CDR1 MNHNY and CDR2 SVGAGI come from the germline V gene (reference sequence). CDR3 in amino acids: CASSYPGLAGGETQYF. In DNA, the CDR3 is TGTGCCAGCAGTTACCCGGGACTAGCGGGAGGAGAGACCCAGTACTTC.

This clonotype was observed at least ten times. The DNA for the CDR3 is TGCGCCAGCAGCCAGGGGTGGGGGGCCGGGGAGACCCAGTACTTC. It encodes CASSQGWGAGETQYF. J is TRBJ2-5 and V is TRBV4-1; D possibly uses TRBD1 or TRBD2 (6 bases each). The CDR3 length is 15 residues. Trimming cost V 3 bases and J 5 bases, with 16 bases left between them. Looked up from germline, CDR1 is MGHRA and CDR2 is YSYEKL.

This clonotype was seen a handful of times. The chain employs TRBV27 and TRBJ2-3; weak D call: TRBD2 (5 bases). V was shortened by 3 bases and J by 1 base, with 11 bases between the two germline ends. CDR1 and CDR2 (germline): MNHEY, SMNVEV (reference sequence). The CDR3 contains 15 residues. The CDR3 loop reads CASSLVASRTDTQYF. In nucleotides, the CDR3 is TGTGCCAGCAGTTTGGTAGCGAGCCGCACAGATACGCAGTATTTT.

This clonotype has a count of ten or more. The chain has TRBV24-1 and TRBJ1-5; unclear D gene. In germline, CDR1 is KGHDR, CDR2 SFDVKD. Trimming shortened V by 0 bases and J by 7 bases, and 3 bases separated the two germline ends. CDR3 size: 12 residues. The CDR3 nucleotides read TGTGCCACCAGTGATTTGGAGCAGCCCCAGCATTTT. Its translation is CATSDLEQPQHF.

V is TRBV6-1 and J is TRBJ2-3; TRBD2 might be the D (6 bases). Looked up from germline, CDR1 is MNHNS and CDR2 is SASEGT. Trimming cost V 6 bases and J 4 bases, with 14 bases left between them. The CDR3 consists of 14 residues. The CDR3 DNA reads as TGTGCCAGCAGATTGATGGCGGGGTCAGATACGCAGTATTTT. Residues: CASRLMAGSDTQYF.

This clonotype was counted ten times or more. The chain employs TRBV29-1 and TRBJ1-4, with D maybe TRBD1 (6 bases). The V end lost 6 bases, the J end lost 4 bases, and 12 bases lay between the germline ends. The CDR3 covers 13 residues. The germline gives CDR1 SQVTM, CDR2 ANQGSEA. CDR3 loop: CSVLDRRNEKLFF. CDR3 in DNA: TGCAGCGTCTTGGACAGACGTAATGAAAAACTGTTTTTT. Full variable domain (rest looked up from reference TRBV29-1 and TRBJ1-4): SAVISQKPSRDICQRGTSLTIQCQVDSQVTMMFWYRQQPGQSLTLIATANQGSEATYESGFVIDKFPISRPNLTFSTLTVSNMSPEDSSIYLCSVLDRRNEKLFFGSGTQLSVL.

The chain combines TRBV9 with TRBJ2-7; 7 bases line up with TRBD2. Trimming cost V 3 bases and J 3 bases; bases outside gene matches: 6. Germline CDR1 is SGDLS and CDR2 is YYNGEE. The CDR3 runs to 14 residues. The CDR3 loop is CASSEGTNGYEQYF. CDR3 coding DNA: TGTGCCAGCAGCGAAGGGACTAACGGCTACGAGCAGTACTTC.

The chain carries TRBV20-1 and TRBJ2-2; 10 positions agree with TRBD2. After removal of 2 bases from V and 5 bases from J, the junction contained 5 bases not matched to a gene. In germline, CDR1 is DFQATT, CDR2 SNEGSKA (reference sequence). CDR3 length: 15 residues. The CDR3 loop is CSARRAGGRTGELFF. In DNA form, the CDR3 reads TGCAGTGCTAGAAGAGCGGGAGGGCGGACCGGGGAGCTGTTTTTT.

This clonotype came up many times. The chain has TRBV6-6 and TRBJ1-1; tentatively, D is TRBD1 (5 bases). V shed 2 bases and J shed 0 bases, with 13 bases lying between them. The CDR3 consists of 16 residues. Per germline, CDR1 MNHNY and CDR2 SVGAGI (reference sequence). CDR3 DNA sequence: TGTGCCAGCAGTTACGGTAGGGGCAGAATGAACACTGAAGCTTTCTTT. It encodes CASSYGRGRMNTEAFF.

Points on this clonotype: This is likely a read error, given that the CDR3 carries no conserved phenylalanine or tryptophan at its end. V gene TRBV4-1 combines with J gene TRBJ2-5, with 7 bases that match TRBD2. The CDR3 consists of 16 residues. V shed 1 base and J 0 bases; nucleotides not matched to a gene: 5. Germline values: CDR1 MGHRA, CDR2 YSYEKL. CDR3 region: CASSQGLADNQETQYS. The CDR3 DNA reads TGCGCCAGCAGCCAAGGTCTAGCGGATAACCAAGAGACCCAGTACTCC.

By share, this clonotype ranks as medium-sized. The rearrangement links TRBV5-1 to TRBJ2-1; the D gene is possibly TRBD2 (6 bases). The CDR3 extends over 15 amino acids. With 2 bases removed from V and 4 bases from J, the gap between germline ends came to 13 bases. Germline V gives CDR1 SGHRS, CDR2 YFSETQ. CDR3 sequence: CASSFTVGTYNEQFF. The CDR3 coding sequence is TGCGCCAGCAGCTTCACTGTGGGGACTTACAATGAGCAGTTCTTC.

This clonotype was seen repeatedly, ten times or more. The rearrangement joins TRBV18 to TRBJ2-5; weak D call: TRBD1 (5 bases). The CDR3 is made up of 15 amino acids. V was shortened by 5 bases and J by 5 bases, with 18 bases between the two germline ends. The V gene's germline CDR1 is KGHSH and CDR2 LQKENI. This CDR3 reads CASSATNGATETQYF. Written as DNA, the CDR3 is TGTGCCAGCTCAGCTACCAATGGGGCGACGGAGACCCAGTACTTC.

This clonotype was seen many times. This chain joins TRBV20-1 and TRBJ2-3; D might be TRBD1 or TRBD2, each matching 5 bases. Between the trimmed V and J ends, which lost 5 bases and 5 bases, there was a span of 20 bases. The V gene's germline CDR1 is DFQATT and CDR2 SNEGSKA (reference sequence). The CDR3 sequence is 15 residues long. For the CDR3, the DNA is TGCAGTGCTCCCTGGTCCCAGCGAGGGGAAGATACGCAGTATTTT. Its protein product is CSAPWSQRGEDTQYF.

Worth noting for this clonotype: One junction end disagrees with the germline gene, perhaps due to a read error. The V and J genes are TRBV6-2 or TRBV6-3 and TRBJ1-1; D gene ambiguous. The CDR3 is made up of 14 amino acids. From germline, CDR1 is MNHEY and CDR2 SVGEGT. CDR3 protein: CASSRRSADTEALF. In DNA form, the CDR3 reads TGTGCCAGCAGCCGACGATCGGCCGACACTGAAGCTCTCTTT.

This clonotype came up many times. The CDR3 coding sequence is TGCGCCAGCAGCTTGGGGTCAAAATACAATGAGCAGTTCTTC. This sequence encodes CASSLGSKYNEQFF. This sequence joins TRBV5-1 and TRBJ2-1; D gene ambiguous. The length of the CDR3 is 14 residues. The V end was cut by 0 bases, the J end by 4 bases, with 8 bases between. Per germline, CDR1 SGHRS and CDR2 YFSETQ. The full variable domain, in which reference TRBV5-1 and TRBJ2-1 provide the parts outside the CDR3, is KAGVTQTPRYLIKTRGQQVTLSCSPISGHRSVSWYQQTPGQGLQFLFEYFSETQRNKGNFPGRFSGRQFSNSRSEMNVSTLELGDSALYLCASSLGSKYNEQFFGPGTRLTVL.

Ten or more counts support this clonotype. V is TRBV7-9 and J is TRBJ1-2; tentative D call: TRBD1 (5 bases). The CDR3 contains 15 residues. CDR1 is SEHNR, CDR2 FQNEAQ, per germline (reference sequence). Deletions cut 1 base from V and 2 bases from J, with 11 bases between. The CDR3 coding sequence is TGTGCCAGCAGCTTAGGGGGACCTCAGAACTATGGCTACACCTTC. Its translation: CASSLGGPQNYGYTF. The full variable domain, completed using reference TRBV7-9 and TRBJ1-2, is DTGVSQNPRHKITKRGQNVTFRCDPISEHNRLYWYRQTLGQGPEFLTYFQNEAQLEKSRLLSDRFSAERPKGSFSTLEIQRTEQGDSAMYLCASSLGGPQNYGYTFGSGTRLTVV.

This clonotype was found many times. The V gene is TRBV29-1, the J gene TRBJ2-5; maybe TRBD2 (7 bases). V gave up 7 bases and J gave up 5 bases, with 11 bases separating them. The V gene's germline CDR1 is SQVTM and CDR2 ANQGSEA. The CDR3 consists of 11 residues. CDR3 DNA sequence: TGCAGCGGGGGGAGGGGGGAGACCCAGTACTTC. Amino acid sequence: CSGGRGETQYF.

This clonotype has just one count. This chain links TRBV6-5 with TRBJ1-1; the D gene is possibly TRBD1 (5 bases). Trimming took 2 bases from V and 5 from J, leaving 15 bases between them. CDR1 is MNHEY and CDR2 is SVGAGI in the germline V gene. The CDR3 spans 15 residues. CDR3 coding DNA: TGTGCCAGCAGTTACGAGGGGCACCCCCGAACTGAAGCTTTCTTT. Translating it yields CASSYEGHPRTEAFF.

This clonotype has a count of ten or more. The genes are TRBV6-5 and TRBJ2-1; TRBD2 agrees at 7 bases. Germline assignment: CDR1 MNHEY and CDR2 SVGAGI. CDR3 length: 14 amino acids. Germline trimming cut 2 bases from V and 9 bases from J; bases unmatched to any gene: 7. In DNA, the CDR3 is TGTGCCAGCAGTTACGACGGCGGGAGTGGTGAGCAGTTCTTC. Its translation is CASSYDGGSGEQFF.

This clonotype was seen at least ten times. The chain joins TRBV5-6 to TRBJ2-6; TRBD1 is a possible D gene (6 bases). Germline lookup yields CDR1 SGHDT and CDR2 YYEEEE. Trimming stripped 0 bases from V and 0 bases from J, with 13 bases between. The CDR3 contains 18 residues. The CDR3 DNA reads TGTGCCAGCAGCTTGGTCTCAGGGGTGACCTCTGGGGCCAACGTCCTGACTTTC. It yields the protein CASSLVSGVTSGANVLTF.

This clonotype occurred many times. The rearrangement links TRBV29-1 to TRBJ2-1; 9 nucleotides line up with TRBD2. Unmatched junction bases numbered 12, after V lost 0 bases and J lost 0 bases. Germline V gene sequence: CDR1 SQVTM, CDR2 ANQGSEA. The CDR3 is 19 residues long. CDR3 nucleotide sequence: TGCAGCGTTGAAGATCTTCCGGCGGGAGGGAGGCTCTCCTACAATGAGCAGTTCTTC. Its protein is CSVEDLPAGGRLSYNEQFF.

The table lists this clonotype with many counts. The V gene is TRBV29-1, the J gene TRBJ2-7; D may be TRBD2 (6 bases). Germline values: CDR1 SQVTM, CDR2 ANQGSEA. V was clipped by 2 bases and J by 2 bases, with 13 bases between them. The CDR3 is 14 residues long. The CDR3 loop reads CSVEFGGTPYEQYF. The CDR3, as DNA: TGCAGCGTTGAATTCGGAGGGACCCCCTACGAGCAGTACTTC.

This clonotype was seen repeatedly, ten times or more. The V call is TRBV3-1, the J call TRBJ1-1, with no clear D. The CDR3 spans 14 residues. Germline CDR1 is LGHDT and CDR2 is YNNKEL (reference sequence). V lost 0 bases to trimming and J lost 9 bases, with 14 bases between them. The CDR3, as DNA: TGTGCCAGCAGCCAAGAACCCGGGAATGCTAAAGCTTTCTTT. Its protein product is CASSQEPGNAKAFF.

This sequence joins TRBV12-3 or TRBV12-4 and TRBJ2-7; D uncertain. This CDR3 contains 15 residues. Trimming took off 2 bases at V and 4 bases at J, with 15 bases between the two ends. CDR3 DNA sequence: TGTGCCAGCAGTTTATCTACAACGGTGGGGTACGAGCAGTACTTC. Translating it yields CASSLSTTVGYEQYF.

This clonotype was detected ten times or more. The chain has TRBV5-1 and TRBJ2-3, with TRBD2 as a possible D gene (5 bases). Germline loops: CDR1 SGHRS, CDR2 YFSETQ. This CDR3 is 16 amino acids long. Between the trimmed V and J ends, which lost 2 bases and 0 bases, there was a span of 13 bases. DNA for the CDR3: TGCGCCAGCAGCTTAAGAGGGATAACTAGCACAGATACGCAGTATTTT. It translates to CASSLRGITSTDTQYF.

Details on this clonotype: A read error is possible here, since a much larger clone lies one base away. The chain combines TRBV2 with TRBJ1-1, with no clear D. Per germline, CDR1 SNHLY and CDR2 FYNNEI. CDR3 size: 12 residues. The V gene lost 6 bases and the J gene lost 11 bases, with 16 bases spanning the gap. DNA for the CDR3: TGTGCCAGCAGCCAGAAACTCCCGAGGGCTTTCTTT. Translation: CASSQKLPRAFF.